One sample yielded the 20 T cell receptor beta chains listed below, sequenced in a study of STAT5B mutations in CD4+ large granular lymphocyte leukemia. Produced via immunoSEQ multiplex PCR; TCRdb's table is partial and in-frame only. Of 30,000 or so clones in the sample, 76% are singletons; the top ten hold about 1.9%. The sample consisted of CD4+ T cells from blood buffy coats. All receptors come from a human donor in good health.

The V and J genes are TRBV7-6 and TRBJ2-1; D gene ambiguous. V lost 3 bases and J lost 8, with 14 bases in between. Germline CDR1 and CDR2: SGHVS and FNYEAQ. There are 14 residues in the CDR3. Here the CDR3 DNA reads TGTGCCAGCAGCTTCGGGTCCCCACGGGATGAGCAGTTCTTC. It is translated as CASSFGSPRDEQFF.

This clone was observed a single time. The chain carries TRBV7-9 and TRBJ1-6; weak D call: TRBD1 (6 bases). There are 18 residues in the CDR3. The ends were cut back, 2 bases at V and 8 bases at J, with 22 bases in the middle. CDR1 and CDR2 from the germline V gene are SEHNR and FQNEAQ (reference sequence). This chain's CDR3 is CASSLRPGGGVIDSPLHF. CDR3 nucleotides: TGTGCCAGCAGCTTAAGGCCTGGAGGGGGGGTAATTGATTCACCCCTCCACTTT.

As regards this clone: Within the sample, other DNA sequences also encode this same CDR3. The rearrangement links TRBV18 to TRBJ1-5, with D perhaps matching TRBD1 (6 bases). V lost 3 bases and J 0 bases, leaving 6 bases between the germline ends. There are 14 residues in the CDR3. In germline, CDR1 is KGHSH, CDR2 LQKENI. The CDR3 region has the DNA TGTGCCAGCTCACCGGACAGTAGCAATCAGCCCCAGCATTTT. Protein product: CASSPDSSNQPQHF.

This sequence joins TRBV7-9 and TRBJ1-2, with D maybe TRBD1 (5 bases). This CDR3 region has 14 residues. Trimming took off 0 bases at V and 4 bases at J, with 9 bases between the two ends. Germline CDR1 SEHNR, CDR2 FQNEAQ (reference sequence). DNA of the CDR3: TGTGCCAGCAGCTTAGCGGGGCCTCCCTATGGCTACACCTTC. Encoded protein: CASSLAGPPYGYTF.

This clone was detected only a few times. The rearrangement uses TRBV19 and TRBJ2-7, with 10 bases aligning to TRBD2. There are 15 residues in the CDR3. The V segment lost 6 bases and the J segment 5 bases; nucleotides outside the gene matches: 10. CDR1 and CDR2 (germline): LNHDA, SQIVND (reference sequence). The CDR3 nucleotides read TGTGCCAGTAGCCTCCAAGCGGGAGGGCGACACGAGCAGTACTTC. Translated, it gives CASSLQAGGRHEQYF. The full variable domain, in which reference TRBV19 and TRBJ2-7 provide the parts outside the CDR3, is DGGITQSPKYLFRKEGQNVTLSCEQNLNHDAMYWYRQDPGQGLRLIYYSQIVNDFQKGDIAEGYSVSREKKESFPLTVTSAQKNPTAFYLCASSLQAGGRHEQYFGPGTRLTVT.

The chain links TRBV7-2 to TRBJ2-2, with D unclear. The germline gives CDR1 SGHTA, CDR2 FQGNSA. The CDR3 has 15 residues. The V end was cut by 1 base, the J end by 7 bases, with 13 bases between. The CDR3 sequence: CASSLDRRVNGELFF. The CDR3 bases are TGTGCCAGCAGCTTAGATCGGCGAGTCAACGGGGAGCTGTTTTTT.

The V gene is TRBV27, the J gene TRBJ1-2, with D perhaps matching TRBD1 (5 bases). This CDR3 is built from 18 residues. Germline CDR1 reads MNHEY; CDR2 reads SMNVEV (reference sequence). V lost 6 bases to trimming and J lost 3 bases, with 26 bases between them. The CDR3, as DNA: TGTGCCAGCAGCGTACTGCCGAATTCAGGGCGGAGGCACTATGGCTACACCTTC. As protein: CASSVLPNSGRRHYGYTF.

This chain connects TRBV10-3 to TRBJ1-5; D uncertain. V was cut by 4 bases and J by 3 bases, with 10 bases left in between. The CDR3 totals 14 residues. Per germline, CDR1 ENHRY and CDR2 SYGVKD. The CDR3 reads CAISAVGFNQPQHF. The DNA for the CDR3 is TGTGCCATCAGTGCCGTGGGATTCAATCAGCCCCAGCATTTT.

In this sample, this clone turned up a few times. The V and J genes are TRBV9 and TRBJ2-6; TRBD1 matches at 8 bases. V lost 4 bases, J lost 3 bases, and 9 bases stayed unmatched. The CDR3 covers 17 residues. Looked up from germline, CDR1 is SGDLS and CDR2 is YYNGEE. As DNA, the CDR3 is TGTGCCAGCAGCTCTAGACCACAGGGGGGTGGGGCCAACGTCCTGACTTTC. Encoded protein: CASSSRPQGGGANVLTF.

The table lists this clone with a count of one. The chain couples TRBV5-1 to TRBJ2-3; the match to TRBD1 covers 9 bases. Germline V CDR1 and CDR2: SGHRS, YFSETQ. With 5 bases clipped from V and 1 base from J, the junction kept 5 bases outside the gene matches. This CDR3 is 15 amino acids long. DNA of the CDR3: TGCGCCAGCAGTTCCAGGACAGGGGGCACAGATACGCAGTATTTT. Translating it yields CASSSRTGGTDTQYF.

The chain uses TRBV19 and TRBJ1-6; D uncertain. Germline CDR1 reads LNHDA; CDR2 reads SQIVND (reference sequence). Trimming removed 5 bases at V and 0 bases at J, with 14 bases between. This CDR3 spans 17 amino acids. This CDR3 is CASSRISGSSYNSPLHF. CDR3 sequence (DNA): TGTGCCAGTAGTCGGATATCGGGTAGCTCCTATAATTCACCCCTCCACTTT.

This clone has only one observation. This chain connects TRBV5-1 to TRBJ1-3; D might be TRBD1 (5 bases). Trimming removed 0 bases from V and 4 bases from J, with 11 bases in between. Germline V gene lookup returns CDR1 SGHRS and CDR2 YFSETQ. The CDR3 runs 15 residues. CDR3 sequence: CASSLEVGVGNTIYF. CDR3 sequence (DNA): TGCGCCAGCAGCTTGGAGGTAGGGGTCGGAAACACCATATATTTT.

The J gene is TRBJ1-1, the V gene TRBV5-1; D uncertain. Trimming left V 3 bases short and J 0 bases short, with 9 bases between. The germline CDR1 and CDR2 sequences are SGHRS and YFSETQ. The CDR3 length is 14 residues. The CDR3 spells CASSSHRMNTEAFF. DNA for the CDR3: TGCGCCAGCAGCTCGCACAGAATGAACACTGAAGCTTTCTTT.

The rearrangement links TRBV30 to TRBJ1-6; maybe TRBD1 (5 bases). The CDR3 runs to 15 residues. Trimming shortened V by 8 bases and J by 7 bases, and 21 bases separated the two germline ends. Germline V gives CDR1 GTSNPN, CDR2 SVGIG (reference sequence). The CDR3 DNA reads TGTGCCGGTGACCGTTGGGGCGCGGAAAATTCACCCCTCCACTTT. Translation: CAGDRWGAENSPLHF.

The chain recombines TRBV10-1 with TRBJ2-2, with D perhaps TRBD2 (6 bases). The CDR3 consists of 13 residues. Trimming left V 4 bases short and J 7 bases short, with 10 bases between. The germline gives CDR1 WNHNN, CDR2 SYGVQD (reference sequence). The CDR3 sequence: CASSGSGVGELFF. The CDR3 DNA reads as TGCGCCAGCAGTGGGTCGGGAGTCGGGGAGCTGTTTTTT.

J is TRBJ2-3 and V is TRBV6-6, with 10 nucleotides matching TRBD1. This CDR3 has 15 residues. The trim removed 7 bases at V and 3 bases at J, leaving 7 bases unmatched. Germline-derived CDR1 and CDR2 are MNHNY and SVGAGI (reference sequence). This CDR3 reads CASTLDRGVTDTQYF. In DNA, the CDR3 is TGTGCCAGCACCCTGGACAGGGGGGTTACAGATACGCAGTATTTT.

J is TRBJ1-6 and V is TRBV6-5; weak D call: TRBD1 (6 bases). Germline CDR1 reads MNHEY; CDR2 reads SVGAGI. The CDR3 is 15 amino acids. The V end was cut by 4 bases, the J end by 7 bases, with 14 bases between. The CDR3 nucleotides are TGTGCCAGCAGTTTAGGGGGGGCAGGGAATTCACCCCTCCACTTT. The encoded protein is CASSLGGAGNSPLHF.

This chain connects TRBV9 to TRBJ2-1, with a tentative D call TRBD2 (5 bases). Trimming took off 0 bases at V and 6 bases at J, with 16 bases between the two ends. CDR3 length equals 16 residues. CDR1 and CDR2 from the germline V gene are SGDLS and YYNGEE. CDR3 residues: CASSVAPLALGNEQFF. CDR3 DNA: TGTGCCAGCAGCGTAGCCCCCCTAGCCTTGGGCAATGAGCAGTTCTTC.

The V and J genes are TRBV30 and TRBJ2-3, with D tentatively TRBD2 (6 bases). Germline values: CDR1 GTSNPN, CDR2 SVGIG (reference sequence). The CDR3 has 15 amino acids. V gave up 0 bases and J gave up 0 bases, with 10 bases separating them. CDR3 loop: CAWSVLAGSTDTQYF. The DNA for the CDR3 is TGTGCCTGGAGTGTACTGGCGGGAAGCACAGATACGCAGTATTTT.

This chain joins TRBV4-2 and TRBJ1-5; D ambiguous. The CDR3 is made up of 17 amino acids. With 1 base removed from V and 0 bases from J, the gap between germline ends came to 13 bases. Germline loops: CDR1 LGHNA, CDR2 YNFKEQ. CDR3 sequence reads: CASSQGRNRYSNQPQHF. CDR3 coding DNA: TGTGCCAGCAGCCAAGGCCGGAATCGATATAGCAATCAGCCCCAGCATTTT.